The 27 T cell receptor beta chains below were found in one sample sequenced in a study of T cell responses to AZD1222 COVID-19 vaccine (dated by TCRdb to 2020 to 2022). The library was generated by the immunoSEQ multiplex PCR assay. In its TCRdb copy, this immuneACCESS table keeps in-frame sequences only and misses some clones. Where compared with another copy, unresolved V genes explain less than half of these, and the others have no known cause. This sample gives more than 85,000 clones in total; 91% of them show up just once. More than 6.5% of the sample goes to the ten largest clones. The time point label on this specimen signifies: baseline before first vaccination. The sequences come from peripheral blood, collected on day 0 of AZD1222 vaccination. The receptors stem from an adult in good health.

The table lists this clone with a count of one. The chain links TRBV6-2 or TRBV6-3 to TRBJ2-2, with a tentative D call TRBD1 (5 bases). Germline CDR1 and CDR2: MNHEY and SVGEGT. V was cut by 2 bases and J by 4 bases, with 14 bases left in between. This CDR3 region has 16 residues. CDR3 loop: CASSYAWAGRTGELFF. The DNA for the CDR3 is TGTGCCAGCAGTTACGCTTGGGCAGGGCGCACCGGGGAGCTGTTTTTT.

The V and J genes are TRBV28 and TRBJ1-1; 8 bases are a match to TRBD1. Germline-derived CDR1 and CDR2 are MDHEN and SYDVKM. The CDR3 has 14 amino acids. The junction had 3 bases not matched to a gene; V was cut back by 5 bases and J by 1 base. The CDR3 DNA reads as TGTGCCAGCAGTATAGGACAGGGGAACACTGAAGCTTTCTTT. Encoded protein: CASSIGQGNTEAFF.

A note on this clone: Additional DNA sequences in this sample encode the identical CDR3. CDR3 nucleotides: TGTGCCAGCAGTTTAAGGGGCCCCTACGAGCAGTACTTC. It specifies CASSLRGPYEQYF. This sequence joins TRBV27 and TRBJ2-7; a possible D gene is TRBD1 (5 bases). Trimming took off 2 bases at V and 2 bases at J, with 7 bases between the two ends. Germline CDR1 MNHEY, CDR2 SMNVEV (reference sequence). This CDR3 is built from 13 residues.

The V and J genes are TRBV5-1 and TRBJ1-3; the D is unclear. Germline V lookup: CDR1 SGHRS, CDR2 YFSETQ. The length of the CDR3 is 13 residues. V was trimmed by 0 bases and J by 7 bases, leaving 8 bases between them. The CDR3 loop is CASSLEGMNTIYF. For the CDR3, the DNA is TGCGCCAGCAGCTTGGAAGGGATGAACACCATATATTTT.

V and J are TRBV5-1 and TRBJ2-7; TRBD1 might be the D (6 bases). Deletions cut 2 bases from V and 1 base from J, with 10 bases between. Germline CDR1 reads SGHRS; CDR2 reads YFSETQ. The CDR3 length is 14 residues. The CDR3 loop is CASSLGQFSYEQYF. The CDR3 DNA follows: TGCGCCAGCAGCTTAGGACAGTTTTCCTACGAGCAGTACTTC.

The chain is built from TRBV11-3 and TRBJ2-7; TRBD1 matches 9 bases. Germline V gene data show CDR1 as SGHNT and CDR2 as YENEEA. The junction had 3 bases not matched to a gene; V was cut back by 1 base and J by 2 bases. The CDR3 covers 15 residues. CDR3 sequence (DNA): TGTGCCAGCAGCTTAGGACAGGGGGACACCTACGAGCAGTACTTC. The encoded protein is CASSLGQGDTYEQYF.

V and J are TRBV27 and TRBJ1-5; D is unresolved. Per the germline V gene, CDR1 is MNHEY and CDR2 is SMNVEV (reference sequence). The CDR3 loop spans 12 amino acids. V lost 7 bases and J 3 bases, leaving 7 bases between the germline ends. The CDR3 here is CASKRPNQPQHF. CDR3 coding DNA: TGTGCCAGCAAAAGGCCCAATCAGCCCCAGCATTTT.

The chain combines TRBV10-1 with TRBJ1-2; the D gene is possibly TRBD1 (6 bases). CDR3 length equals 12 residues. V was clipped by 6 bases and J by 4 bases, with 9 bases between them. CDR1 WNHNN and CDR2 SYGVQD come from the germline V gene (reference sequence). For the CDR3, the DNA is TGCGCCAGCAGACAGGGTAGCTATGGCTACACCTTC. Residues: CASRQGSYGYTF.

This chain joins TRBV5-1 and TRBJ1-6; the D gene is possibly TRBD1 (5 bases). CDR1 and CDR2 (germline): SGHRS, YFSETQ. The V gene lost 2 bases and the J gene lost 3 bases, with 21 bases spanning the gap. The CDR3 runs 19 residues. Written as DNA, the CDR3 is TGCGCCAGCAGCTTAACCCCCGTTACGACAGCCTTCTATAATTCACCCCTCCACTTT. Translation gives CASSLTPVTTAFYNSPLHF.

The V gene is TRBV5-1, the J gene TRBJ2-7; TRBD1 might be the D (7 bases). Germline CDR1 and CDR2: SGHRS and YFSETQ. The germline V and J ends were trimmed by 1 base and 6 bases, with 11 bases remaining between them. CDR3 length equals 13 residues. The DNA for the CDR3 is TGCGCCAGCAGCTTGCCCCAGGGGGGCGAGCAGTACTTC. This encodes CASSLPQGGEQYF. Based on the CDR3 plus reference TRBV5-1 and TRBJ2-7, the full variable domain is KAGVTQTPRYLIKTRGQQVTLSCSPISGHRSVSWYQQTPGQGLQFLFEYFSETQRNKGNFPGRFSGRQFSNSRSEMNVSTLELGDSALYLCASSLPQGGEQYFGPGTRLTVT.

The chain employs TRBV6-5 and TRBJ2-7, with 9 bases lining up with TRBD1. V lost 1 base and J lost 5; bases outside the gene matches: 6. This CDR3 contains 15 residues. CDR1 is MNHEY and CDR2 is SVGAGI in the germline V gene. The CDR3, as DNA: TGTGCCAGCAGTTACTTTGCGGACAGGGGAGACGAGCAGTACTTC. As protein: CASSYFADRGDEQYF.

CDR3 DNA sequence: TGTGCCAGCAGGGGTGGGAGCTCCTATAATTCACCCCTCCACTTT. As protein: CASRGGSSYNSPLHF. The V gene is TRBV2, the J gene TRBJ1-6; no clear D gene. CDR1 and CDR2 from the germline V gene are SNHLY and FYNNEI. Trimming pared 6 bases from V and 0 bases from J, leaving 9 bases between. CDR3 length: 15 residues.

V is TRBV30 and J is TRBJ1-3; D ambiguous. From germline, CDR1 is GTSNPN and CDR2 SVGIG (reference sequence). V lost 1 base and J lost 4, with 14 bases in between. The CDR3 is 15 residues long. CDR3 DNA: TGTGCCTGGAGTGGTTCGGTGAACTGGGGAAACACCATATATTTT. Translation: CAWSGSVNWGNTIYF.

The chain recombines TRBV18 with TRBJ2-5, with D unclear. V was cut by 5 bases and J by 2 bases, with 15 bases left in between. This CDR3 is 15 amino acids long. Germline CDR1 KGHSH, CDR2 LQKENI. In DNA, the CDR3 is TGTGCCAGCTCATTTTCAAGAGTTCCGCAAGAGACCCAGTACTTC. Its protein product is CASSFSRVPQETQYF.

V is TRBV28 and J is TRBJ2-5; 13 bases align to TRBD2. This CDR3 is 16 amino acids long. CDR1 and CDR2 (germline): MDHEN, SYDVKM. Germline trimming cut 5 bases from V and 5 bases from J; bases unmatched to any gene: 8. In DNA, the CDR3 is TGTGCCAGCAGTACAGAACCGGGACTAGCGGGGGAGACCCAGTACTTC. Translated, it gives CASSTEPGLAGETQYF. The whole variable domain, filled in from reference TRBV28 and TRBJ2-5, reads DVKVTQSSRYLVKRTGEKVFLECVQDMDHENMFWYRQDPGLGLRLIYFSYDVKMKEKGDIPEGYSVSREKKERFSLILESASTNQTSMYLCASSTEPGLAGETQYFGPGTRLLVL.

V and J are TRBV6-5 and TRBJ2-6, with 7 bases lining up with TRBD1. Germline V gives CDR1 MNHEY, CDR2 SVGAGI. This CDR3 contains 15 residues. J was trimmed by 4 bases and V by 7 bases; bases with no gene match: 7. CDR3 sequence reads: CASTTTGHGANVLTF. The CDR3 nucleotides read TGTGCCAGCACCACGACAGGGCACGGGGCCAACGTCCTGACTTTC.

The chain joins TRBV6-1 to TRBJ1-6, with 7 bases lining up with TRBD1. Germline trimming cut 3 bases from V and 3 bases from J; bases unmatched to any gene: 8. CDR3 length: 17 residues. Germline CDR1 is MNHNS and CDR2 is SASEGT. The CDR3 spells CASSERGQLDYNSPLHF. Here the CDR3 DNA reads TGTGCCAGCAGTGAGCGGGGACAGCTCGACTATAATTCACCCCTCCACTTT.

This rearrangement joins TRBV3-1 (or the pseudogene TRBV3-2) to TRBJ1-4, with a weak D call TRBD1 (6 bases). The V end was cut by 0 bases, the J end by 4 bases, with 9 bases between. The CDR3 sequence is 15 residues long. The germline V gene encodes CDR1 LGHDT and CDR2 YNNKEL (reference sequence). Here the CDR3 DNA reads TGTGCCAGCAGCCAAGATTGGACAGTTAATGAAAAACTGTTTTTT. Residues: CASSQDWTVNEKLFF.

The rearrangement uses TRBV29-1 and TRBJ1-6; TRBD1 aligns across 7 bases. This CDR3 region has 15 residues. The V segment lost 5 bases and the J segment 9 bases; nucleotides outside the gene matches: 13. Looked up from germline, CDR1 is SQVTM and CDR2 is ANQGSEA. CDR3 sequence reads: CSVSLAAGGSSPLHF. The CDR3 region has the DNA TGCAGCGTTTCCCTCGCTGCAGGGGGTAGTTCACCCCTCCACTTT.

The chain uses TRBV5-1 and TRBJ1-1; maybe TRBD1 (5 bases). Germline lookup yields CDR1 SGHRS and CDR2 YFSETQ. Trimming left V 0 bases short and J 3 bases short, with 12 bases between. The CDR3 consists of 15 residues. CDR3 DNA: TGCGCCAGCAGCTTGGTATGGGGCTGGGACACTGAAGCTTTCTTT. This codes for CASSLVWGWDTEAFF.

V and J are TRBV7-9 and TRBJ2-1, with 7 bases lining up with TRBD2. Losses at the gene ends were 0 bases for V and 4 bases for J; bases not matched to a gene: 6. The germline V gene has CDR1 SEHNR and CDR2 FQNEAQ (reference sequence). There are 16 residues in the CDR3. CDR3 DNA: TGTGCCAGCAGCTTAGCCTGGGCTAGCGGATACAATGAGCAGTTCTTC. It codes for CASSLAWASGYNEQFF.

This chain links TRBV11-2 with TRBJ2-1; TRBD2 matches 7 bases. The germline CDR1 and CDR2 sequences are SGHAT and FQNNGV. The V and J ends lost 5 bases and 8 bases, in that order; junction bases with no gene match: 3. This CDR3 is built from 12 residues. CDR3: CASSGGVYEQFF. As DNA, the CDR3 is TGTGCCAGCAGCGGGGGGGTCTATGAGCAGTTCTTC.

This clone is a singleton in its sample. In DNA form, the CDR3 reads TGTGCCAGCAGCGTGAGCACAGGGGTCTATGGCTACACCTTC. This codes for CASSVSTGVYGYTF. V and J are TRBV9 and TRBJ1-2; the match to TRBD1 covers 7 bases. Losses at the gene ends were 2 bases for V and 4 bases for J; bases not matched to a gene: 5. CDR1 SGDLS and CDR2 YYNGEE come from the germline V gene. The CDR3 sequence is 14 residues long.

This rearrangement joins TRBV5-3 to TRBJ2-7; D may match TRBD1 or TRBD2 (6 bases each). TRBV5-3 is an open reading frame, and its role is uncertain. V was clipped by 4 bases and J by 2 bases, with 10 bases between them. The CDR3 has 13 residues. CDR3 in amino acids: CARSRGTPYEQYF. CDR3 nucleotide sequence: TGTGCCAGAAGCCGGGGGACACCCTACGAGCAGTACTTC.

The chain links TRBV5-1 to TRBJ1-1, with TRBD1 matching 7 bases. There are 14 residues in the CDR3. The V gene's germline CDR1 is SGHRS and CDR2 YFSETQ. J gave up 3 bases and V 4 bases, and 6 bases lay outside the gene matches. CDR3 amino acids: CASSVGDRDTEAFF. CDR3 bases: TGCGCCAGCAGCGTGGGAGACAGGGACACTGAAGCTTTCTTT.

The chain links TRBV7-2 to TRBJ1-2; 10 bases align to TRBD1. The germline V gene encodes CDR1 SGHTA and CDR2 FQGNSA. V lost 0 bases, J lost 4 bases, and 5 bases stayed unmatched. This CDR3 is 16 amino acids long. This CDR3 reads CASSLAGDRGPYGYTF. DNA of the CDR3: TGTGCCAGCAGCTTAGCGGGGGACAGGGGTCCCTATGGCTACACCTTC. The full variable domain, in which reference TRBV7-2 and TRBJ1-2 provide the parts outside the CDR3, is GAGVSQSPSNKVTEKGKDVELRCDPISGHTALYWYRQSLGQGLEFLIYFQGNSAPDKSGLPSDRFSAERTGGSVSTLTIQRTQQEDSAVYLCASSLAGDRGPYGYTFGSGTRLTVV.

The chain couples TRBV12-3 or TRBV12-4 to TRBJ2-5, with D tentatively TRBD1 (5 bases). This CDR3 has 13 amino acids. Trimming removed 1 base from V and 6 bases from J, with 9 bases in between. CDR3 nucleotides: TGTGCCAGCAGTTTAGGTGGGGCCAAGACCCAGTACTTC. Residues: CASSLGGAKTQYF.